These T cell receptor beta chains were read from a single sample in a study of blood T cell repertoires in COVID-19. Produced via immunoSEQ multiplex PCR; TCRdb's table is partial and in-frame only. The data show 310,000 or so clones, with roughly 90% seen just once and 2% to 2.5% held by the top ten. Sequenced material: peripheral blood. These receptors were obtained from a woman between 25 and 40 years old with COVID-19, enrolled during active disease. CDR3s include the opening cysteine and the closing phenylalanine or tryptophan. Expanded clones get a size class; other rows say once, few or many, or leave the size out.

J gene	V gene	clone size	CDR3 protein
TRBJ2-2	TRBV30	.	CAWSEASSNTGELFF
TRBJ2-3	TRBV7-2	.	CASSLVGSGITDTQYF
TRBJ1-1	TRBV23-1	.	CASSKGAGAEAFF
TRBJ1-3	TRBV30	.	CACTQTGNTIYF
TRBJ2-1	TRBV24-1	.	CATSDSRTEWDEQFF
TRBJ2-3	TRBV4-2	.	CASSQGTQVRGPTDTQYF
TRBJ1-1	TRBV19	once	CASSIMGQGHTEAFF
TRBJ2-5	TRBV7-9	.	CASSPGQGVSETQYF
TRBJ2-7	TRBV30	.	CAWTPPGQVTSEQYF
TRBJ2-2	TRBV5-1	.	CASSLSATGATGELFF
TRBJ1-2	TRBV30	.	CAWSVLRARDGYTF
TRBJ2-2	TRBV6-5	.	CASLRASGYTGELFF